The sequence of this TCR beta chain was determined in a study of T cells in Graves' hyperthyroidism and ophthalmopathy. This clonotype turned up a few times. Its antigen remains unknown. Patients showing uncontrolled infection, other autoimmune disease, pregnancy or lactation were ineligible. PBMCs were obtained from about 9.9 ml fresh peripheral blood. Amplified regions were TCR beta CDR3 sequences from RNA transcripts. Initially, a first-round RT-PCR of the TCR CDR3 employed the HTBI primer set. Using its own MiXCR run on the multiplex PCR reads, TCRdb lists one record per CDR3 protein. The sample holds 700,000 or so distinct CDR3 sequences, roughly 15% seen once. Study conclusions and caveats: The model foresaw ophthalmopathy a median about 6.5 months prior to onset.

The length of the CDR3 is 15 residues. Germline trimming cut 2 bases from V and 4 bases from J; bases unmatched to any gene: 3. CDR1 SNHLY and CDR2 FYNNEI come from the germline V gene. Material for sequencing was blood. This receptor was taken from a man aged 18 to 29 with Graves' hyperthyroidism. The chain has TRBV2 and TRBJ2-1; 9 bases align to TRBD2. CDR3 coding DNA: TGTGCCAGCAGTGAAAAACTAGCGGGTTACAATGAGCAGTTCTTC. This gives the protein CASSEKLAGYNEQFF.